This TCR beta chain was identified during a study of blood T cell repertoires in COVID-19. Overall study context: The analysed material was cDNA or gDNA that came from T cells, B-cell-depleted T cells, or PBMCs.

Profiling relied on immunoSEQ multiplex PCR, and the TCRdb table lists in-frame clones only, not all of them. The table has some 210,000 clones, roughly four fifths seen once. The CDR3 length is 13 residues. V was shortened by 5 bases and J by 1 base, with 9 bases between the two germline ends. The V gene's germline CDR1 is SQVTM and CDR2 ANQGSEA. Everyone who took part was about 18 to 89 years old, and they came from 24 US areas. Participants were placed into cohorts based on the clinical history they reported. Sequences were obtained from PBMCs or T cells enriched from blood (not recorded which). This clonotype was sampled from a man aged 40-49 years who had recovered from COVID-19. The rearrangement links TRBV29-1 to TRBJ1-3, with D perhaps TRBD1 (5 bases). CDR3 amino acids: CSVRGNSGNTIYF. The CDR3 nucleotides are TGCAGCGTTAGGGGTAATTCTGGAAACACCATATATTTT.